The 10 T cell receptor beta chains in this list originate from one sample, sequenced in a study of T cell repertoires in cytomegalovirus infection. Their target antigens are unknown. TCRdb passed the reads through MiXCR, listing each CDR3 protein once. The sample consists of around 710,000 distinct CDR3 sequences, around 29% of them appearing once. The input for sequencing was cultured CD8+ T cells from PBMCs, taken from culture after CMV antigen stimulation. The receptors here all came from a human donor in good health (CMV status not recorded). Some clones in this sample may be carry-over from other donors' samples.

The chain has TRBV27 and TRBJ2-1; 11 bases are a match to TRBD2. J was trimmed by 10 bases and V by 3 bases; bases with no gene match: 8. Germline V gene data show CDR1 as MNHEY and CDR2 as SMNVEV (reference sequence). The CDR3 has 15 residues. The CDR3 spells CASSLGSGGAVEQFF. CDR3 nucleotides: TGTGCCAGCAGTTTGGGTAGCGGGGGGGCCGTGGAGCAGTTCTTC.

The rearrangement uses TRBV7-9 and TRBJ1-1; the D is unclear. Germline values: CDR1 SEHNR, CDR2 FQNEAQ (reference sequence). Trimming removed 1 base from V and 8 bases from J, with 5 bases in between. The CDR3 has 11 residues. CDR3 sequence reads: CASSLDQEAFF. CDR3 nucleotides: TGTGCCAGCAGCTTAGACCAAGAAGCTTTCTTT. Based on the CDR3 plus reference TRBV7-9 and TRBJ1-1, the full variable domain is DTGVSQNPRHKITKRGQNVTFRCDPISEHNRLYWYRQTLGQGPEFLTYFQNEAQLEKSRLLSDRFSAERPKGSFSTLEIQRTEQGDSAMYLCASSLDQEAFFGQGTRLTVV.

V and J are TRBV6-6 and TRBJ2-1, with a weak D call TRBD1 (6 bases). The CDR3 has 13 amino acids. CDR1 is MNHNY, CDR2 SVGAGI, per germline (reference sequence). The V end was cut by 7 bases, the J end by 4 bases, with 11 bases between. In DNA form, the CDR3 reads TGTGCCAGCAAAAAGGGGGTGTACAATGAGCAGTTCTTC. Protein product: CASKKGVYNEQFF.

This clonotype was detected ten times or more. The CDR3 nucleotides read TGTGCCAGCAGCCTAGATCCGACAGCGGGAGAGACCCAGTACTTC. Protein: CASSLDPTAGETQYF. The chain is built from TRBV7-8 and TRBJ2-5; D may be TRBD2 (6 bases). CDR3 length: 15 residues. The germline gives CDR1 SGHVS, CDR2 FQNEAQ. V shed 5 bases and J shed 4 bases, with 17 bases lying between them.

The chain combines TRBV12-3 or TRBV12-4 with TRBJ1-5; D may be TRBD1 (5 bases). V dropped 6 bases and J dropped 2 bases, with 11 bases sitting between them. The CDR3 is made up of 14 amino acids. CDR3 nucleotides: TGTGCCAGCAGAGGGGACTTCGGCAATCAGCCCCAGCATTTT. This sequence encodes CASRGDFGNQPQHF.

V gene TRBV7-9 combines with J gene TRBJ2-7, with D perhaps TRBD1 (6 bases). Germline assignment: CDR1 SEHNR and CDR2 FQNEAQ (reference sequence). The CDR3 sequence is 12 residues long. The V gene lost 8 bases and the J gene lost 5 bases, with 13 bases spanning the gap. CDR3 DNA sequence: TGTGCCAGCGGAACAGGGAGCAACGAGCAGTACTTC. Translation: CASGTGSNEQYF.

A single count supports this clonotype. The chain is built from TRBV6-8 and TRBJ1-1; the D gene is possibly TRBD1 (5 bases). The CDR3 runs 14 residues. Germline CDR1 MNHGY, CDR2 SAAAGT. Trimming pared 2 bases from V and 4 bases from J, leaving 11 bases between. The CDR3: CASSYGGESTEAFF. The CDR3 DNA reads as TGTGCCAGCAGTTACGGGGGGGAGAGCACTGAAGCTTTCTTT.

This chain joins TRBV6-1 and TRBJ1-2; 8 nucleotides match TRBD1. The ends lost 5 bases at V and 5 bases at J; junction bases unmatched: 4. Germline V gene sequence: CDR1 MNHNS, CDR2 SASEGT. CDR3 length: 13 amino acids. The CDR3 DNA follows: TGTGCCAGCAGTACAGGGGGATATTATGGCTACACCTTC. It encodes CASSTGGYYGYTF.

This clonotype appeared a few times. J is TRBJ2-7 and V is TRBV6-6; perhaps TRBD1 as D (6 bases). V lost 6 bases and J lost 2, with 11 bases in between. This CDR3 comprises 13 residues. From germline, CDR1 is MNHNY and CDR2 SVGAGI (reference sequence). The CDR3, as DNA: TGTGCCAGCAGCACAGGGTTGCCCTACGAGCAGTACTTC. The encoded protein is CASSTGLPYEQYF.

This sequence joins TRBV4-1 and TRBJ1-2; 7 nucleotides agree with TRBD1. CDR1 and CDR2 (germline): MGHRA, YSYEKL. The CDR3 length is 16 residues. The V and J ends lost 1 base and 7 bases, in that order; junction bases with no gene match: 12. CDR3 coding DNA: TGCGCCAGCAGCCAAGTGACGGACAGGCATTCTCGTGGCTACACCTTC. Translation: CASSQVTDRHSRGYTF.